The rows below give T cell receptor beta chains drawn from one sample of a study of T cells in Graves' hyperthyroidism and ophthalmopathy. TCRdb itself ran the multiplex PCR reads through MiXCR, one entry per CDR3 protein. The table records about 350,000 distinct CDR3 sequences, 14% of them present only once. Material for sequencing was blood. Receptors originate from a woman in her 30s with Graves' hyperthyroidism. Both conserved end residues are part of each CDR3. The D gene is left open where the match is weak. Size is stated for part of the rows, as once, few or many counts, or as a class when the clone is expanded.

J gene	V gene	clone size	D gene	CDR3 length	CDR3 protein	CDR3 DNA
TRBJ2-3	TRBV12-5	many	-	13	CASGLVGADTQYF	TGTGCTAGTGGTTTGGTAGGAGCAGATACGCAGTATTTT
TRBJ1-2	TRBV29-1	many	TRBD1	12	CSASDRLSGYTF	TGCAGCGCCTCGGACAGGCTCAGTGGCTACACCTTC
TRBJ1-1	TRBV7-9	many	-	13	CASTYSGREKAFF	TGTGCCAGCACTTATTCCGGACGGGAGAAAGCTTTCTTT
TRBJ1-1	TRBV28	many	-	14	CASSLRALRTEAFF	TGTGCCAGCAGTTTAAGGGCCCTGAGGACTGAAGCTTTCTTT
TRBJ2-7	TRBV19	-	-	14	CASSNVGEVYEQYF	TGTGCCAGTAGTAACGTGGGAGAGGTATACGAGCAGTACTTC
TRBJ1-2	TRBV9	-	-	12	CASLDSSSGYTF	TGTGCCAGCCTGGACAGCTCTTCTGGCTACACCTTC
TRBJ1-5	TRBV16	few	-	14	CASSQSPRNQPQHF	TGTGCCAGCAGCCAATCCCCCAGAAATCAGCCCCAGCATTTT
TRBJ2-7	TRBV28	many	TRBD2	15	CASSLGGGFTVEQYF	TGTGCCAGCAGTTTGGGGGGGGGGTTCACCGTCGAGCAGTACTTC
TRBJ1-1	TRBV28	many	-	15	CASLTPPPPPSEAFF	TGTGCCAGCCTCACCCCCCCCCCCCCCCCTAGTGAAGCTTTCTTT
TRBJ2-6	TRBV10-3	-	TRBD1	17	CAIRGQDAVSGANVLTF	TGTGCCATCAGAGGACAGGACGCCGTCTCTGGGGCCAACGTCCTGACTTTC
TRBJ2-5	TRBV7-9	-	-	12	CASSKVQETQYF	TGTGCCAGCAGCAAGGTGCAAGAGACCCAGTACTTC
TRBJ2-1	TRBV6-2/TRBV6-3	many	-	15	CASSYSPADYNEQFF	TGTGCCAGCAGTTACTCTCCAGCTGACTACAATGAGCAGTTCTTC
TRBJ1-2	TRBV19	few	-	14	CASRLLGVNYGYTF	TGTGCCAGTAGGCTTCTTGGTGTTAACTATGGCTACACCTTC
TRBJ2-3	TRBV5-1	-	-	16	CASRLGVTRFTDTQYF	TGCGCCAGCAGGCTTGGGGTCACCCGATTCACAGATACGCAGTATTTT
TRBJ2-3	TRBV27	many	-	15	CASSSVGGGTDTQYF	TGTGCCAGCAGTAGCGTTGGAGGGGGCACAGATACGCAGTATTTT
TRBJ2-7	TRBV13	many	TRBD1	15	CASSLGGQGDYEQYF	TGTGCCAGCAGCTTAGGAGGACAGGGGGATTACGAGCAGTACTTC
TRBJ2-7	TRBV20-1	many	TRBD2	16	CSAEFNRAGGAYEQYF	TGCAGTGCGGAGTTTAATAGAGCGGGAGGTGCCTACGAGCAGTACTTC
TRBJ2-5	TRBV3-1	few	TRBD2	15	CASSLGLAGRETQYF	TGTGCCAGCAGCCTTGGACTAGCGGGTCGTGAGACCCAGTACTTC
TRBJ2-1	TRBV6-1	many	TRBD2	16	CASSSAPGLAGDEQFF	TGTGCCAGCAGTTCTGCCCCGGGACTAGCCGGTGACGAGCAGTTCTTC
TRBJ2-2	TRBV20-1	few	TRBD2	17	CSASGGLAGGITGELFF	TGCAGTGCCTCTGGGGGACTAGCGGGAGGAATCACCGGGGAGCTGTTTTTT
TRBJ2-3	TRBV15	many	-	13	CATSRGMEDTQYF	TGTGCCACCAGCAGAGGCATGGAAGATACGCAGTATTTT
TRBJ1-3	TRBV28	many	-	18	CASSSRYFLQISGNTIYF	TGTGCCAGCAGTTCCCGCTATTTCCTACAGATCTCTGGAAACACCATATATTTT
TRBJ1-5	TRBV12-3/TRBV12-4	many	TRBD1	19	CASSSPGTGDPYSNQPQHF	TGTGCCAGCAGTTCACCGGGGACAGGGGATCCCTATAGCAATCAGCCCCAGCATTTT
TRBJ2-2	TRBV12-3/TRBV12-4	-	-	12	CASTPYTGEPFF	TGTGCCAGCACCCCCTACACCGGGGAGCCGTTTTTT
TRBJ2-1	TRBV20-1	few	TRBD2	14	CSASQLAGANEQFF	TGCAGTGCTAGCCAGCTAGCGGGGGCCAATGAGCAGTTCTTC
TRBJ2-2	TRBV7-2	many	TRBD1	15	CASSVQQGSGGELFF	TGTGCCAGCAGCGTGCAACAGGGGTCGGGCGGGGAGCTGTTTTTT
TRBJ1-5	TRBV27	many	-	15	CASSLYSATNQPQHF	TGTGCCAGCAGTTTATACAGCGCGACCAATCAGCCCCAGCATTTT
TRBJ1-1	TRBV6-5	many	-	15	CASSYGDSMNTEAFF	TGTGCCAGCAGTTACGGGGATTCTATGAACACTGAAGCTTTCTTT
TRBJ2-7	TRBV10-3	-	-	12	CAIDSGSGERYF	TGTGCCATAGACTCGGGATCGGGCGAGCGGTACTTC
TRBJ2-7	TRBV20-1	many	-	13	CSARAAGVHEQYF	TGCAGTGCTAGAGCTGCAGGGGTCCACGAGCAGTACTTC
TRBJ2-1	TRBV15	few	-	15	CATSRDVGTGGEQFF	TGTGCCACCAGCAGAGATGTCGGGACTGGGGGGGAGCAGTTCTTC
TRBJ1-1	TRBV7-2	many	-	13	CASSRAGDTEAFF	TGTGCCAGCAGCCGGGCGGGTGACACTGAAGCTTTCTTT
TRBJ2-4	TRBV6-1	many	-	16	CASSTTRGGPENIQYF	TGTGCCAGCAGTACGACGCGCGGAGGGCCAGAAAACATTCAGTACTTC
TRBJ1-1	TRBV24-1	many	TRBD1	12	CATSEPTGRAFF	TGTGCCACCAGTGAACCGACAGGGAGGGCTTTCTTT
TRBJ2-2	TRBV6-4	many	-	13	CASSSGNTGELFF	TGTGCCAGCAGTAGCGGGAACACCGGGGAGCTGTTTTTT
TRBJ2-1	TRBV4-2	few	TRBD2	17	CASSPRASGGNAGEQFF	TGTGCCAGCAGCCCCAGAGCTAGCGGGGGTAACGCAGGGGAGCAGTTCTTC
TRBJ1-4	TRBV5-6	many	-	16	CASSSPLEGDAEKLFF	TGTGCCAGCAGCTCCCCCCTCGAGGGGGACGCCGAAAAACTGTTTTTT
TRBJ2-2	TRBV11-1	-	TRBD1	15	CASRPGTGATGELFF	TGTGCCAGCAGGCCCGGGACAGGGGCCACCGGGGAGCTGTTTTTT
TRBJ1-3	TRBV10-1	-	-	13	CASQSMAGNTIYF	TGCGCCAGCCAGTCCATGGCGGGAAACACCATATATTTT
TRBJ2-5	TRBV18	many	-	12	CASSPLQGTQYF	TGTGCCAGCTCACCGCTACAGGGGACCCAGTACTTC
TRBJ1-5	TRBV20-1	-	-	17	CSASHDRPRGQGQPQHF	TGCAGTGCTAGTCACGACAGGCCAAGGGGTCAGGGTCAGCCCCAGCATTTT
TRBJ2-1	TRBV24-1	many	TRBD1	15	CATSDFEGGENEQFF	TGTGCCACCAGTGATTTTGAAGGGGGCGAGAATGAGCAGTTCTTC
TRBJ2-7	TRBV20-1	many	TRBD1	14	CSARAGTGDYEQYF	TGCAGTGCTAGAGCCGGGACAGGGGACTACGAGCAGTACTTC
TRBJ2-1	TRBV10-1	-	TRBD1	13	CASSPDRVNEQFF	TGCGCCAGCAGCCCGGACAGGGTCAATGAGCAGTTCTTC